Listed below are T cell receptor beta chains from one sample, sequenced in a study of PD-1 blockade in classical Hodgkin lymphoma. Profiled with immunoSEQ multiplex PCR; TCRdb holds only in-frame clones, not every one. The table records about 150,000 clones, nearly 80% of them present only once. Here the sequenced sample was peripheral blood mononuclear cells (PBMCs), taken before the second cycle of nivolumab. These receptors came from a human donor with classical Hodgkin lymphoma. The CDR3 runs from the conserved cysteine through the conserved F or W. D genes are given only for firm matches. Some rows mark clone size as missing; the rest say once, few, many or name a class of expanded clone.

>NA|TRBJ2-2|NA|TRBV19
TGTGCCACCCTCGGCAGGGGCACCGGGGAGCTGTTTTTT
CATLGRGTGELFF
>TRBD1|TRBJ2-7|NA|TRBV4-2
TGTGCCAGCAGCCAAGATTCGGGGACAGCCAACTCCTACGAGCAGTACTTC
CASSQDSGTANSYEQYF
>TRBD1|TRBJ1-2|NA|TRBV6-6
TGTGCCAGCAGTTACTTATGGGACAGCGCTAACTATGGCTACACCTTC
CASSYLWDSANYGYTF
>TRBD2|TRBJ2-2|NA|TRBV6-5
TGTGCCAGCAGTAGCGGGAGGGCCCTTAACGGGGAGCTGTTTTTT
CASSSGRALNGELFF
>TRBD2|TRBJ2-7|NA|TRBV11-2
TGTGCCAGCAGTTTGAAGCGGGAGGAATACCGCGAGCAGTACTTC
CASSLKREEYREQYF
>TRBD1|TRBJ2-7|NA|TRBV29-1
TGCAGCGCCGGGGACAGGGTTACAGACGAGCAGTACTTC
CSAGDRVTDEQYF
>NA|TRBJ2-5|NA|TRBV7-7
TGTGCTAGCAGCTTAGGCCAGCAAGAGACCCAGTACTTC
CASSLGQQETQYF
>NA|TRBJ1-1|few|TRBV28
TGTGCCAGCAGTTTCGGCAGCTACACTGAAGCTTTCTTT
CASSFGSYTEAFF
>NA|TRBJ2-7|NA|TRBV25-1
TGTGCCAGCAGTGGGCGGGGTGTCTACGAGCAGTACTTC
CASSGRGVYEQYF
>NA|TRBJ2-7|NA|TRBV27
TGTGCCAGCAGTTTACTGAGAGGACCCTACGAGCAGTACTTC
CASSLLRGPYEQYF
>TRBD1|TRBJ2-7|NA|TRBV7-9
TGTGCCAGCAGCTTAGGACAGGGCGCGTACGAGCAGTACTTC
CASSLGQGAYEQYF
>NA|TRBJ1-1|few|TRBV25-1
TGTGCCAGCAGTGAATATAGCTGGGGCTATGAAGCTTTCTTT
CASSEYSWGYEAFF
>NA|TRBJ1-1|NA|TRBV28
TGTGCCAGCACTATCCTTTTTGGGCTGGGACATGGGTCTGAAGCTTTCTTT
CASTILFGLGHGSEAFF
>TRBD1|TRBJ1-5|NA|TRBV19
TGTGCCAGTAGTACCCTCGGGACAGGAGGAGACCAGCCCCAGCATTTT
CASSTLGTGGDQPQHF
>NA|TRBJ2-3|NA|TRBV29-1
TGCAGCGTTGAAGTGGAGGGAGAAATCACAGATACGCAGTATTTT
CSVEVEGEITDTQYF
>TRBD1|TRBJ1-2|NA|TRBV7-2
TGTGCCAGCAGCTCGTGGACAGGGCCCTATGGCTACACCTTC
CASSSWTGPYGYTF
>NA|TRBJ1-1|NA|TRBV7-9
TGTGCCAGCAGCTTTTTTGGCTTTGGGACAGCTTTCTTT
CASSFFGFGTAFF
>NA|TRBJ2-1|NA|TRBV5-6
TGTGCCAGCAGCTTGGGCGGACAGAGCAATGAGCAGTTCTTC
CASSLGGQSNEQFF
>NA|TRBJ2-2|NA|TRBV28
TGTGCCAGCAGTTTACCGCCCGGGGAGCTGTTTTTT
CASSLPPGELFF